What follows are 15 T cell receptor beta chains derived from one specimen sequenced in a study of identical twins. TCRdb ran MiXCR on the 5' RACE reads and lists one entry per CDR3 protein. The sample contains more than 1.5 million distinct CDR3 sequences, under 35% of which appear only once. Sequenced sample: cord blood. The receptors originated from a newborn girl in good health.

The chain recombines TRBV7-9 with TRBJ1-4; the D gene is possibly TRBD1 (5 bases). V lost 7 bases to trimming and J lost 6 bases, with 9 bases between them. Germline CDR1 and CDR2: SEHNR and FQNEAQ (reference sequence). This CDR3 is built from 12 residues. The CDR3 sequence: CASNRGDEKLFF. CDR3 DNA: TGTGCCAGCAATAGGGGAGATGAAAAACTGTTTTTT.

A few counts support this clonotype. V and J are TRBV10-3 and TRBJ2-1; no clear D. The CDR3 is 16 residues long. V was shortened by 0 bases and J by 6 bases, with 15 bases between the two germline ends. Per the germline V gene, CDR1 is ENHRY and CDR2 is SYGVKD. The DNA for the CDR3 is TGTGCCATCAGTGAGTCAACCGGGCCCAAATCCAATGAGCAGTTCTTC. Protein: CAISESTGPKSNEQFF.

The chain couples TRBV10-2 to TRBJ2-7; D unresolved. The V gene's germline CDR1 is WSHSY and CDR2 SAAADI. The CDR3 loop spans 14 amino acids. V was pared by 2 bases and J by 4 bases, with 12 bases between. The CDR3 is CASSEEYQTYEQYF. The CDR3, as DNA: TGCGCCAGCAGTGAGGAATATCAAACTTACGAGCAGTACTTC.

This clonotype has at least ten counts. The V gene is TRBV24-1, the J gene TRBJ2-1, with 10 bases aligning to TRBD2. After removal of 3 bases from V and 2 bases from J, the junction contained 3 bases not matched to a gene. The CDR3 extends over 16 amino acids. Looked up from germline, CDR1 is KGHDR and CDR2 is SFDVKD. In DNA form, the CDR3 reads TGTGCCACCAGTGATCAGAGCGGGGGGGCCTACAATGAGCAGTTCTTC. Its translation: CATSDQSGGAYNEQFF.

Ten or more counts support this clonotype. The chain combines TRBV10-3 with TRBJ2-7, with TRBD2 matching 11 bases. Losses at the gene ends were 5 bases for V and 2 bases for J; bases not matched to a gene: 5. Germline CDR1 is ENHRY and CDR2 is SYGVKD. The CDR3 is made up of 15 amino acids. The CDR3 region has the DNA TGTGCCATCAGTCCCGGGACTAGCGGTGCCTACGAGCAGTACTTC. Its protein is CAISPGTSGAYEQYF.

This clonotype was seen at least ten times. The chain uses TRBV5-6 and TRBJ2-4; D not certain. The CDR3 loop spans 14 amino acids. V lost 4 bases to trimming and J lost 9 bases, with 17 bases between them. Looked up from germline, CDR1 is SGHDT and CDR2 is YYEEEE. The CDR3 reads CASSPADSISIQYF. The CDR3 nucleotides are TGTGCCAGCAGCCCCGCGGATTCAATTAGCATTCAGTACTTC.

J is TRBJ1-4 and V is TRBV7-2, with D tentatively TRBD1 (6 bases). The CDR3 is made up of 20 amino acids. V lost 1 base, J lost 0 bases, and 21 bases lay in between. Germline V gene lookup returns CDR1 SGHTA and CDR2 FQGNSA. CDR3 residues: CASSLVRVDRGLATNEKLFF. CDR3 DNA sequence: TGTGCCAGCAGCTTAGTAAGGGTGGACAGAGGCCTTGCAACTAATGAAAAACTGTTTTTT.

In this sample, this clonotype turned up once. The V and J genes are TRBV28 and TRBJ2-5; D possibly matches TRBD1 or TRBD2 (5 bases each). Germline CDR1 reads MDHEN; CDR2 reads SYDVKM. The CDR3 is made up of 13 amino acids. Trimming left V 8 bases short and J 4 bases short, with 14 bases between. CDR3 amino acids: CASLEPGRETQYF. CDR3 DNA: TGTGCCAGCCTCGAGCCAGGGAGAGAGACCCAGTACTTC.

This chain joins TRBV10-3 and TRBJ2-3; TRBD1 aligns across 7 bases. J lost 3 bases, V lost 0 bases, and 12 bases had no gene match. Germline-derived CDR1 and CDR2 are ENHRY and SYGVKD. This CDR3 has 18 residues. The CDR3: CAISESKFRQGWTDTQYF. The CDR3 nucleotides are TGTGCCATCAGTGAGTCGAAGTTCCGACAGGGTTGGACAGATACGCAGTATTTT.

The sample holds a few counts of this clonotype. V gene TRBV5-6 combines with J gene TRBJ2-5; no definite D call. V shed 3 bases and J shed 5 bases, with 23 bases lying between them. Germline V gene lookup returns CDR1 SGHDT and CDR2 YYEEEE. This CDR3 contains 17 residues. CDR3 sequence: CASSSPGPLFSGETQYF. The DNA for the CDR3 is TGTGCCAGCAGCTCTCCGGGCCCCTTGTTTTCTGGTGAGACCCAGTACTTC.

The V and J genes are TRBV12-3 or TRBV12-4 and TRBJ1-2; a weak D match, TRBD1 (6 bases). Trimming cost V 7 bases and J 0 bases, with 18 bases left between them. This CDR3 region has 16 residues. The CDR3 here is CASTGPKDRANYGYTF. The CDR3 bases are TGTGCCAGCACCGGACCAAAGGACAGAGCTAACTATGGCTACACCTTC.

The gene calls are TRBV6-2 or TRBV6-3 and TRBJ2-7; a possible D gene is TRBD1 (6 bases). Germline V gene sequence: CDR1 MNHEY, CDR2 SVGEGT. Trimming removed 5 bases from V and 7 bases from J, with 18 bases in between. The CDR3 consists of 14 residues. In DNA form, the CDR3 reads TGTGCCAGCAGTCTTACGGGACAAACGAATGAGCAGTACTTC. Translated, it gives CASSLTGQTNEQYF.

This clonotype was seen ten or more times. This chain joins TRBV25-1 and TRBJ2-3; D call uncertain. V lost 9 bases and J 0 bases, leaving 4 bases between the germline ends. This CDR3 comprises 11 residues. Per the germline V gene, CDR1 is MGHDK and CDR2 is SYGVNS. This chain's CDR3 is CARDSTDTQYF. The DNA for the CDR3 is TGTGCCAGGGACAGCACAGATACGCAGTATTTT. The whole variable domain, filled in from reference TRBV25-1 and TRBJ2-3, reads EADIYQTPRYLVIGTGKKITLECSQTMGHDKMYWYQQDPGMELHLIHYSYGVNSTEKGDLSSESTVSRIRTEHFPLTLESARPSHTSQYLCARDSTDTQYFGPGTRLTVL.

This clonotype has just a few counts. The gene calls are TRBV28 and TRBJ1-4; unclear D gene. Germline V CDR1 and CDR2: MDHEN, SYDVKM. The CDR3 is 17 amino acids. Trimming left V 2 bases short and J 7 bases short, with 20 bases between. The CDR3 DNA reads TGTGCCAGCAGTTTACGACACTACAAGCGAGAGGGTGAAAAACTGTTTTTT. This gives the protein CASSLRHYKREGEKLFF.

This clonotype was seen ten or more times. The V call is TRBV20-1, the J call TRBJ2-1; D is perhaps TRBD2 (5 bases). Trimming removed 4 bases from V and 0 bases from J, with 10 bases in between. The CDR3 is made up of 14 amino acids. From germline, CDR1 is DFQATT and CDR2 SNEGSKA (reference sequence). CDR3 sequence: CSAKKRSSYNEQFF. Written as DNA, the CDR3 is TGCAGTGCTAAGAAGCGGAGCTCCTACAATGAGCAGTTCTTC.